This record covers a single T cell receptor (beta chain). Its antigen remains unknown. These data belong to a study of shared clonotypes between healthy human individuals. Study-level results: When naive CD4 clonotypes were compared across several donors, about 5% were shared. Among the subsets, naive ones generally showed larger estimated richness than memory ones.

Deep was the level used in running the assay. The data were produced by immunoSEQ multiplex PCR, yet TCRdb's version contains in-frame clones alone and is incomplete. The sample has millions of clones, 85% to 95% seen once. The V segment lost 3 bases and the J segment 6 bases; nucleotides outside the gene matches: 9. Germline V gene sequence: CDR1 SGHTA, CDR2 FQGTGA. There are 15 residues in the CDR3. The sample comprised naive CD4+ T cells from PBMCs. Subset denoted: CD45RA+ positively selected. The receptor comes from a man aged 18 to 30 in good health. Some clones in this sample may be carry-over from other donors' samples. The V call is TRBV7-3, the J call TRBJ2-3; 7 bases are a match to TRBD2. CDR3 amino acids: CASSFFRGSWDTQYF. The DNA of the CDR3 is TGTGCCAGCAGCTTCTTCCGCGGGAGTTGGGATACGCAGTATTTT.